The TCR beta chain described here comes from a study of blood T cell repertoires in COVID-19. The CDR3 runs 13 residues. CDR1 and CDR2 (germline): SQVTM, ANQGSEA. Clones were sequenced by immunoSEQ multiplex PCR, and TCRdb holds only the in-frame ones, with some missing. Among more than 150,000 clones listed, roughly nine tenths were seen once. Only a few counts were recorded for this clone. The chain employs TRBV29-1 and TRBJ2-3; 8 nucleotides align to TRBD1. Sample: PBMCs or T cells enriched from blood (not recorded which). This TCR came from a woman between 45 and 60 years old who had recovered from COVID-19. This CDR3 is CSLNRGATDTQYF. The CDR3 nucleotides read TGCAGTCTTAACAGGGGGGCGACAGATACGCAGTATTTT.